Here is one T cell receptor beta chain with its context. Which antigen it targets is not known. Per-nucleotide qualities are absent, and no much larger clonotype sits a single base away. This record belongs to a study of CD8 T cells in Susac syndrome (dated by TCRdb to the late 2010s). Background for the entire study: Repertoire sequencing was used to test whether CD8+ T cell activation and differentiation in Susac syndrome was antigen driven. The study compared CD8+ T cell repertoire clonality among 11 to 12 healthy donors, around 14 Susac syndrome patients and fewer than 19 multiple sclerosis patients. The research as a whole found: The number of individuals in the TCR sequencing and HLA analysis was recognized as being relatively small.

The CDR3 goes from the cysteine to the phenylalanine over 16 residues. The DNA shown is the 48-base CDR3, in frame from base 1. The V end gives up 0 bases and the J end 3 bases, leaving 9 bases in the junction not matched to a gene. The germline V gene sets CDR1 to SQVTM and CDR2 to ANQGSEA. High-throughput TCR beta sequencing profiled peripheral blood CD8+ and CD4+ T cells from healthy donors, Susac syndrome patients and multiple sclerosis patients. The multiple sclerosis controls were treatment-naive patients who had stable or active relapsing-remitting disease and met the revised McDonald criteria. Bulk CD8+ and CD4+ T cells were purified by magnetic negative isolation, whereas CD8+ TEMRA cells were enriched by FACS. Blood was drawn into EDTA tubes, processed within 24 hours, and PBMCs were isolated by density gradient centrifugation. PBMCs intended for TCR sequencing were cryopreserved in liquid nitrogen and were subsequently thawed in a 37 degrees C water bath. The sorted or isolated CD4+, CD8+ and CD8+ TEMRA cells had a purity of 90% or higher.

RNA was extracted using the RNeasy kit, and about 0.5 to 1 ug of the RNA was reverse transcribed with random hexamers. The immunoSEQ multiplex PCR assay, covering 54 Vbeta and 13 Jbeta segments, was used to amplify TCR beta CDR3 regions. PCR amplification bias was corrected by using a synthetic template baseline for primer optimization and computational correction. Per the source publication's procedure: Reads were annotated to V, D and J genes per IMGT and analyzed with immunoSEQ Analyzer, keeping only productive sequences. To calculate clonality, Shannon entropy was normalized by log2 of the number of productive unique sequences and then subtracted from one. Public and private clones were assessed among the 100 most prevalent clones of each patient and control. A clone was defined as Susac-specific if it was absent from the healthy and MS cohorts, from approximately 980 published viral clones and from other ImmuneACCESS disease sequences. TCRdb took the public reads, trimmed them with fastp at Q25, ran MiXCR for clone calling and kept in-frame beta chains. Each entry is one CDR3 protein sequence, shown with its most common DNA and genes. Here the V and J calls rest on TCRdb's processing, not on the authors' analysis. Here the sample has around 79,000 distinct CDR3 sequences; less than 95% occur a single time. Jointly, the top ten make up 0.3% to 0.4% of the sample.

Sequences were obtained from CD8+ T cells from PBMCs. The TCR sequence derives from a human donor with multiple sclerosis. The chain is made from TRBV29-1 and TRBJ2-7, with 9 central nucleotides matching TRBD1. At the DNA level, the sequence is TGCAGCGTTGAAGATCAGGCGGGGGACAGGGACTACGAGCAGTACTTC. It translates to CSVEDQAGDRDYEQYF.